Each of the 5 T cell receptor beta chains below was sequenced from the same sample in a study of T cell changes during pregnancy in multiple sclerosis. Sequencing used immunoSEQ multiplex PCR; TCRdb keeps in-frame clones, though not all of them. The sample consists of approximately 20,000 clones, roughly 88% of them appearing once. The sequencing here drew on CD8+ T cells from peripheral blood mononuclear cells, taken in the third trimester of pregnancy. The receptors come from a female donor in good health, enrolled as a control in a pregnancy study.

This chain links TRBV15 with TRBJ2-7; possibly TRBD2 for D (6 bases). The V gene lost 6 bases and the J gene lost 2 bases, with 14 bases spanning the gap. The CDR3 contains 14 residues. The germline CDR1 and CDR2 sequences are LNHNV and YYDKDF (reference sequence). DNA for the CDR3: TGTGCCACCAGGGCAGGAGGGGACCCCTACGAGCAGTACTTC. Protein sequence: CATRAGGDPYEQYF.

The rearrangement uses TRBV7-9 and TRBJ1-1; D unresolved. Per germline, CDR1 SEHNR and CDR2 FQNEAQ (reference sequence). V dropped 1 base and J dropped 7 bases, with 16 bases sitting between them. CDR3 length equals 15 residues. CDR3 loop: CASSLEVLPGGEAFF. The CDR3 region has the DNA TGTGCCAGCAGCTTAGAGGTTTTGCCGGGAGGTGAAGCTTTCTTT.

The chain links TRBV4-3 to TRBJ1-5, with TRBD1 identical over 8 bases. Germline V lookup: CDR1 LGHNA, CDR2 YSLEER. V was pared by 1 base and J by 5 bases, with 4 bases of the junction left unmatched. The CDR3 runs 15 residues. In DNA, the CDR3 is TGCGCCAGCAGCCAAGTCGACAGGGGTGATCAGCCCCAGCATTTT. Its translation: CASSQVDRGDQPQHF.

The chain recombines TRBV4-3 with TRBJ1-2; 11 bases are shared with TRBD1. From germline, CDR1 is LGHNA and CDR2 YSLEER. The ends lost 0 bases at V and 9 bases at J; junction bases unmatched: 6. This CDR3 spans 15 amino acids. Written as DNA, the CDR3 is TGCGCCAGCAGCCAAGAGGGACAGGGGGTATGGCGCTACACCTTC. Its translation: CASSQEGQGVWRYTF.

The V gene is TRBV5-1, the J gene TRBJ2-7; D is perhaps TRBD2 (5 bases). Germline V gene sequence: CDR1 SGHRS, CDR2 YFSETQ. This CDR3 contains 14 residues. Trimming took 0 bases from V and 2 from J, leaving 9 bases between them. The CDR3 coding sequence is TGCGCCAGCAGCTTGGGAGGGTCTGCCTACGAGCAGTACTTC. This sequence encodes CASSLGGSAYEQYF.